The source of this T cell receptor (beta chain) is a study of shared T cell receptors in the human thymus. After removal of 4 bases from V and 9 bases from J, the junction contained 10 bases not matched to a gene. The CDR3 runs to 15 residues. Germline CDR1 and CDR2: SGHVS and FNYEAQ. Here immunoSEQ multiplex PCR was the method, and the copy in TCRdb shows in-frame clones only, minus some. The table shows fewer than 700,000 clones, with roughly 90% occurring only once. These data also formed part of another study, on human thymus T cells. This second study says: Donors consisted of healthy Finnish infants (having corrective surgery for congenital heart defects). In corrective heart surgery, resections were taken, and these provided the thymus tissue. Seemingly biased V and J gene usage marked thymic and blood repertoires.

The source of this sequence is a boy in the first two years of life with a congenital heart defect. Sequencing input: thymocytes. The chain combines TRBV7-6 with TRBJ2-1; TRBD2 matches 9 bases. CDR3 sequence (DNA): TGTGCCAGCAGCTCCGCTGGGCGGGAGGGGAGTGAGCAGTTCTTC. It translates to CASSSAGREGSEQFF.